A single sample gave rise to the 9 T cell receptor beta chains below, sequenced in a study of cytomegalovirus exposure and HLA in healthy donors (dated by TCRdb to about 2017). Library preparation employed the immunoSEQ multiplex PCR assay. The multiplex PCR relied on a mix of 60 forward primers for TCR Vbeta segments and 13 reverse primers for TCR Jbeta segments. The clones in this table, taken by TCRdb from immuneACCESS, are in-frame only. Not every clone is retained; where verified, under half of the shortfall comes from an unresolved V gene, and the cause of the rest is unknown. The table for this sample lists about 170,000 clones; under 85% of them were counted only once. The top ten constitute 2.5% to 3.5% of the sample. The source material was PBMCs. The receptors here all came from a female donor in good health and CMV-seronegative.

The J gene is TRBJ2-5, the V gene TRBV18; TRBD2 matches 12 bases. TRBJ2-7 explains the end of the DNA better; the J call may be wrong. This CDR3 has 15 amino acids. Germline lookup yields CDR1 KGHSH and CDR2 LQKENI. CDR3 coding DNA: TGTGCCAGTTTCGGACTAGCGGGGCCCCTCGGCGAGCAGTACTTC. This codes for CASFGLAGPLGEQYF.

This chain joins TRBV27 and TRBJ2-1, with 7 bases aligning to TRBD2. After removal of 3 bases from V and 6 bases from J, the junction contained 5 bases not matched to a gene. Germline CDR1 is MNHEY and CDR2 is SMNVEV (reference sequence). The CDR3 sequence is 14 residues long. The chain's CDR3 is CASSFAGGVNEQFF. The DNA for the CDR3 is TGTGCCAGCAGTTTCGCTGGGGGGGTCAATGAGCAGTTCTTC.

The gene calls are TRBV7-6 and TRBJ2-5; 12 bases line up with TRBD1. The V gene end was trimmed by 2 bases and the J gene end by 5 bases; junction bases not matched to a gene: 12. The CDR3 is made up of 18 amino acids. The germline V gene has CDR1 SGHVS and CDR2 FNYEAQ. CDR3 nucleotides: TGTGCCAGCAGCTTATGGGGAAGGGACAGGGGGCAATCGGAGACCCAGTACTTC. Translated, it gives CASSLWGRDRGQSETQYF.

The V and J genes are TRBV7-3 and TRBJ1-1; D is perhaps TRBD1 (6 bases). The CDR3 runs 13 residues. Germline V lookup: CDR1 SGHTA, CDR2 FQGTGA. V dropped 5 bases and J dropped 1 base, with 8 bases sitting between them. The chain's CDR3 is CASSRGQNTEAFF. In DNA, the CDR3 is TGTGCCAGCAGCCGGGGACAGAACACTGAAGCTTTCTTT.

The chain uses TRBV2 and TRBJ2-5, with 8 bases matching TRBD2. Losses at the gene ends were 6 bases for V and 4 bases for J; bases not matched to a gene: 10. Germline V CDR1 and CDR2: SNHLY, FYNNEI. The CDR3 is 15 residues long. The CDR3 DNA is TGTGCCAGCAGAAGGACTAGCTGGGGAGGAGAGACCCAGTACTTC. Its translation: CASRRTSWGGETQYF. Based on the CDR3 plus reference TRBV2 and TRBJ2-5, the full variable domain is EPEVTQTPSHQVTQMGQEVILRCVPISNHLYFYWYRQILGQKVEFLVSFYNNEISEKSEIFDDQFSVERPDGSNFTLKIRSTKLEDSAMYFCASRRTSWGGETQYFGPGTRLLVL.

The rearrangement links TRBV14 to TRBJ2-5, with D perhaps matching TRBD2 (5 bases). Germline CDR1 reads SGHDN; CDR2 reads FVKESK. Trimming shortened V by 3 bases and J by 0 bases, and 11 bases separated the two germline ends. The CDR3 covers 15 residues. Here the CDR3 DNA reads TGTGCCAGCAGCCATCCTCCGGGGTACCAAGAGACCCAGTACTTC. The encoded protein is CASSHPPGYQETQYF.

In DNA form, the CDR3 reads TGTGCCAGCAGCCTGGACAGGGATACTCTCTCCTACGAGCAGTACTTC. This codes for CASSLDRDTLSYEQYF. The genes are TRBV7-6 and TRBJ2-7; 8 bases agree with TRBD1. J gave up 0 bases and V 5 bases, and 9 bases lay outside the gene matches. The CDR3 is made up of 16 amino acids. CDR1 is SGHVS and CDR2 is FNYEAQ in the germline V gene.

The V call is TRBV6-5, the J call TRBJ1-3; 7 bases are a match to TRBD1. V shed 2 bases and J 4 bases; nucleotides not matched to a gene: 5. CDR1 and CDR2 (germline): MNHEY, SVGAGI. This CDR3 has 15 residues. The CDR3 region has the DNA TGTGCCAGCAGTTACCGAACAGGGGCCGGAAACACCATATATTTT. Amino acids: CASSYRTGAGNTIYF.

V is TRBV11-2 and J is TRBJ2-7; TRBD2 aligns across 7 bases. V was clipped by 5 bases and J by 3 bases; unmatched bases: 7. Germline V gene data show CDR1 as SGHAT and CDR2 as FQNNGV. There are 14 residues in the CDR3. In DNA, the CDR3 is TGTGCCAGCAGCCTGACAGCGGGGAACTACGAGCAGTACTTC. This sequence encodes CASSLTAGNYEQYF.